The 14 T cell receptor beta chains below come from one sample, sequenced in a study of vaccination and CD4 T cells after COVID-19. TCRdb itself ran the PCR reads through MiXCR, one entry per CDR3 protein. This table has some 28,000 distinct CDR3 sequences, about 50% appearing once. The time point denotes: late sampling 161 to 241 days after vaccination in a few convalescent patients. Sequencing used CD4+ T cells from blood, obtained about 7 months after SARS-CoV-2 vaccination. The source of these receptors is a human donor who had recovered from COVID-19.

The chain has TRBV4-1 and TRBJ2-5; 13 bases match TRBD2. J gave up 3 bases and V 1 base, and 8 bases lay outside the gene matches. The CDR3 runs 18 residues. CDR1 and CDR2 (germline): MGHRA, YSYEKL. In DNA, the CDR3 is TGCGCCAGCAGCCAAGCCGCGACCGGGACTAGCGGGAAAGAGACCCAGTACTTC. Its protein product is CASSQAATGTSGKETQYF.

The rearrangement joins TRBV6-1 to TRBJ1-3; D gene uncertain. Germline V lookup: CDR1 MNHNS, CDR2 SASEGT. The CDR3 has 13 amino acids. The germline V and J ends were trimmed by 6 bases and 3 bases, with 9 bases remaining between them. In DNA form, the CDR3 reads TGTGCCAGCAGGACGGGTCTTGGAAACACCATATATTTT. Amino acids: CASRTGLGNTIYF.

This clonotype was counted between two and nine times. The genes are TRBV28 and TRBJ1-5; 8 bases map to TRBD1. Trimming at V came to 6 bases and at J to 2 bases, leaving 3 bases not matched to a gene. The CDR3 length is 14 residues. Germline V gene lookup returns CDR1 MDHEN and CDR2 SYDVKM. The CDR3 loop reads CASSQTGGNQPQHF. The DNA of the CDR3 is TGTGCCAGCAGCCAGACAGGGGGCAATCAGCCCCAGCATTTT. Looking up the rest from reference TRBV28 and TRBJ1-5 gives the full variable domain: DVKVTQSSRYLVKRTGEKVFLECVQDMDHENMFWYRQDPGLGLRLIYFSYDVKMKEKGDIPEGYSVSREKKERFSLILESASTNQTSMYLCASSQTGGNQPQHFGDGTRLSIL.

The V and J genes are TRBV28 and TRBJ2-1; D might be TRBD2 (6 bases). Between the trimmed V and J ends, which lost 7 bases and 7 bases, there was a span of 17 bases. Germline V gives CDR1 MDHEN, CDR2 SYDVKM. The CDR3 is 14 residues long. The DNA for the CDR3 is TGTGCCAGCACCCGCCCACTAGCCGGGAATGAGCAGTTCTTC. It yields the protein CASTRPLAGNEQFF.

The J gene is TRBJ2-2, the V gene TRBV19, with 11 bases identical to TRBD2. Germline assignment: CDR1 LNHDA and CDR2 SQIVND (reference sequence). This CDR3 comprises 17 residues. V was pared by 7 bases and J by 5 bases, with 12 bases of the junction left unmatched. CDR3 DNA sequence: TGTGCCAGTACCCACTCGGGGACTAGCGGTCGGACCGGGGAGCTGTTTTTT. It translates to CASTHSGTSGRTGELFF.

This clonotype was seen a handful of times. The chain has TRBV7-2 and TRBJ1-5; a weak D match, TRBD1 (5 bases). CDR1 is SGHTA, CDR2 FQGNSA, per germline. Trimming took off 3 bases at V and 3 bases at J, with 6 bases between the two ends. CDR3 length: 13 amino acids. The CDR3 sequence: CASSFRDNQPQHF. The CDR3 region has the DNA TGTGCCAGCAGCTTCAGGGACAATCAGCCCCAGCATTTT.

The chain joins TRBV20-1 to TRBJ2-3; 8 bases agree with TRBD1. Trimming at V came to 6 bases and at J to 1 base, leaving 9 bases not matched to a gene. This CDR3 region has 15 residues. Germline CDR1 reads DFQATT; CDR2 reads SNEGSKA (reference sequence). The CDR3 region has the DNA TGCAGTGCCATACCTGAGACAGGGGGCACAGATACGCAGTATTTT. Protein product: CSAIPETGGTDTQYF.

This clonotype was observed a handful of times. The gene calls are TRBV20-1 and TRBJ2-7, with a weak D call TRBD2 (7 bases). V lost 5 bases to trimming and J lost 2 bases, with 19 bases between them. The germline gives CDR1 DFQATT, CDR2 SNEGSKA (reference sequence). The CDR3 is 15 amino acids. Here the CDR3 reads CSAPPGGGSAYEQYF. The CDR3 bases are TGCAGTGCTCCTCCCGGGGGCGGGAGTGCCTACGAGCAGTACTTC.

This clonotype was recorded a few times. This chain connects TRBV15 to TRBJ1-5, with D tentatively TRBD1 (5 bases). This CDR3 region has 15 residues. Germline CDR1 and CDR2: LNHNV and YYDKDF (reference sequence). The germline V and J ends were trimmed by 5 bases and 0 bases, with 11 bases remaining between them. CDR3 sequence reads: CATSRDGNSNQPQHF. As DNA, the CDR3 is TGTGCCACCAGCCGGGACGGAAATAGCAATCAGCCCCAGCATTTT.

The gene calls are TRBV27 and TRBJ1-3; D remains unclear. CDR1 is MNHEY and CDR2 is SMNVEV in the germline V gene (reference sequence). This CDR3 region has 13 residues. The V end lost 5 bases, the J end lost 2 bases, and 7 bases lay between the germline ends. CDR3 coding DNA: TGTGCCAGCAGTGCCCGCACTGGAAACACCATATATTTT. It translates to CASSARTGNTIYF.

This clonotype came up once. The chain is built from TRBV5-6 and TRBJ1-1; a possible D gene is TRBD1 (5 bases). Looked up from germline, CDR1 is SGHDT and CDR2 is YYEEEE. This CDR3 is 15 amino acids long. The V end lost 5 bases, the J end lost 2 bases, and 16 bases lay between the germline ends. The CDR3 protein is CASSHFVGTNTEAFF. The CDR3 DNA follows: TGTGCCAGCAGTCATTTCGTAGGGACCAACACTGAAGCTTTCTTT.

In regard to this clonotype: Mismatch with germline at one junction end may stem from a read error. This chain connects TRBV20-1 to TRBJ1-2, with TRBD1 identical over 12 bases. Looked up from germline, CDR1 is DFQATT and CDR2 is SNEGSKA (reference sequence). The CDR3 length is 11 residues. The DNA of the CDR3 is TGCAGTGCTAGAGGGGGACAGGGGGCAAACTTC. Encoded protein: CSARGGQGANF.

This chain connects TRBV7-8 to TRBJ1-6; no firm D call. Trimming cost V 2 bases and J 9 bases, with 11 bases left between them. Germline assignment: CDR1 SGHVS and CDR2 FQNEAQ. This CDR3 is 14 amino acids long. The CDR3 here is CASSLLGWASPLHF. CDR3 nucleotide sequence: TGTGCCAGCAGCTTATTGGGATGGGCTTCACCCCTCCACTTT.

The chain joins TRBV19 to TRBJ1-2; TRBD1 matches at 8 bases. The CDR3 covers 15 residues. Unmatched junction bases numbered 6, after V lost 3 bases and J lost 3 bases. In germline, CDR1 is LNHDA, CDR2 SQIVND (reference sequence). CDR3 in amino acids: CASSIGQGADYGYTF. The CDR3, as DNA: TGTGCCAGTAGTATCGGGCAGGGGGCGGACTATGGCTACACCTTC.